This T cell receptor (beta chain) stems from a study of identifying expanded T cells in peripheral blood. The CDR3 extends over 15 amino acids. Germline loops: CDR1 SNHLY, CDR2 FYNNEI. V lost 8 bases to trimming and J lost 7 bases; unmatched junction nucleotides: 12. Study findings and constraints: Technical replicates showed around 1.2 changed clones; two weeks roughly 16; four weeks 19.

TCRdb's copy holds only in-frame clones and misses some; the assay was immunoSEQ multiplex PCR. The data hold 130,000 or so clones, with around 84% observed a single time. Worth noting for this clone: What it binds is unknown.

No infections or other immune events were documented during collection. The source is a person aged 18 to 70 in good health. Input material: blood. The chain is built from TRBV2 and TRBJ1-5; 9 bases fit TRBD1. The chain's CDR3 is CASSGTGQGRQPQHF. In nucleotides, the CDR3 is TGTGCCAGCTCGGGAACGGGACAGGGCCGGCAGCCCCAGCATTTT.